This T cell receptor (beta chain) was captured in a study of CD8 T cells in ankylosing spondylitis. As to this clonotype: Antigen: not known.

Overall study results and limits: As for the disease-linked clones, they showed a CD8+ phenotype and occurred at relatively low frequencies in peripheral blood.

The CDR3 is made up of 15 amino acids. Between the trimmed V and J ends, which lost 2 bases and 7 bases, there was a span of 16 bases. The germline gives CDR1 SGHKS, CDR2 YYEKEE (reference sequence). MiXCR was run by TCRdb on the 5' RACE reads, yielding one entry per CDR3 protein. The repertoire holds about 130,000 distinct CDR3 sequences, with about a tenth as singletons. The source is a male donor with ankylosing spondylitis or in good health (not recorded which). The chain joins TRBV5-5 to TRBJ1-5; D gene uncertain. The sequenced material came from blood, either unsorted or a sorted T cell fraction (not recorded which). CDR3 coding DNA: TGTGCCAGCAGCTTTACATCGTCAACCGACCAGCCCCAGCATTTT. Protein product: CASSFTSSTDQPQHF.